This TCR beta chain is drawn from a study of identical twins. TCRdb reprocessed the 5' RACE reads via MiXCR and lists one record per CDR3 protein. The table includes about 890,000 distinct CDR3 sequences, around an eighth detected once. The CDR3 extends over 13 amino acids. V shed 1 base and J 6 bases; nucleotides not matched to a gene: 4. Germline assignment: CDR1 SGHRS and CDR2 YFSETQ. Overall study findings and caveats: Partial confounding of zero-insertion analyses by invariant MAIT and iNKT cells was possible.

This clonotype was counted between two and nine times. Its antigen is not identified. A further study also used this sample, focusing on yellow fever vaccine responses in identical twins.

The sequence was obtained from a woman aged 18 to 35 in good health. Sequenced material: PBMCs. This chain joins TRBV5-1 and TRBJ2-7; 7 positions match TRBD2. For the CDR3, the DNA is TGCGCCAGCAGCTTGACAGCGGGATCCGAGCAGTACGTC. Protein product: CASSLTAGSEQYV.